This T cell receptor beta chain was recorded in a study of cytomegalovirus exposure and HLA in healthy donors. The CDR3 extends over 15 amino acids. Germline CDR1 and CDR2: SGDLS and YYNGEE. Trimming pared 4 bases from V and 8 bases from J, leaving 21 bases between. The protocol was immunoSEQ multiplex PCR, while the TCRdb copy is restricted to in-frame clones and leaves out a portion. The sample carries tens of thousands of clones, roughly 90% recorded once. The clonotype was recovered from a woman younger than 30 in good health and CMV-seropositive. V gene TRBV9 combines with J gene TRBJ1-2, with a weak D call TRBD1 (6 bases). Sequencing was carried out using PBMCs. DNA for the CDR3: TGTGCCAGCAGCCTTGACGCCTCAGGGGTGGGAGGCTACACCTTC. Translating it yields CASSLDASGVGGYTF.